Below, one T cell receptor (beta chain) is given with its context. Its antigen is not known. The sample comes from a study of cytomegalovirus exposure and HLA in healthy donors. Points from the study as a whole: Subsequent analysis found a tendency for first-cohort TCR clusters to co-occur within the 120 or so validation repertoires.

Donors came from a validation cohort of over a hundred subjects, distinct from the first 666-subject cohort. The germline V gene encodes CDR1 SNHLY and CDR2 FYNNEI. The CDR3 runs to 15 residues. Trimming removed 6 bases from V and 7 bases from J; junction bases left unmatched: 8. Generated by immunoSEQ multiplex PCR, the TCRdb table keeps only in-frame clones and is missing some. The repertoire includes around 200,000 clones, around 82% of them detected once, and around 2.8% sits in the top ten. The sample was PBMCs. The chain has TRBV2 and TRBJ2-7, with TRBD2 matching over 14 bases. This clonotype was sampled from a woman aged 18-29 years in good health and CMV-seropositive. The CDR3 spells CASRDSGTSGGEQYF. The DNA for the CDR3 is TGTGCCAGCAGGGATTCCGGGACTAGCGGGGGTGAGCAGTACTTC.